One and the same sample provided the 22 T cell receptor beta chains below, sequenced in a study of blood T cell repertoires in COVID-19. Some clones are missing from TCRdb's copy, which holds only in-frame ones; the method was immunoSEQ multiplex PCR. This table holds under 300,000 clones, approximately 82% found once. The sequencing input was peripheral blood. Receptors originate from a man in his 60s who had recovered from COVID-19.

The J gene is TRBJ1-1, the V gene TRBV24-1; 10 bases are shared with TRBD1. The germline CDR1 and CDR2 sequences are KGHDR and SFDVKD. The V segment lost 4 bases and the J segment 8 bases; nucleotides outside the gene matches: 9. The CDR3 is 15 amino acids. The CDR3 region has the DNA TGTGCCACCAGTGACTCCAAAGGGACAGGGGCGGAAGCTTTCTTT. As protein: CATSDSKGTGAEAFF.

J is TRBJ2-7 and V is TRBV28, with 7 bases aligning to TRBD2. Unmatched junction bases numbered 11, after V lost 1 base and J lost 8 bases. Looked up from germline, CDR1 is MDHEN and CDR2 is SYDVKM. This CDR3 has 15 amino acids. This CDR3 is CASSLFGGGGIQQYF. The CDR3 bases are TGTGCCAGCAGTTTATTTGGGGGGGGAGGTATTCAGCAGTACTTC.

The CDR3 reads CASSRPRTSGATDTQYF. As DNA, the CDR3 is TGTGCCAGTAGTAGACCCCGGACTAGCGGTGCCACAGATACGCAGTATTTT. The rearrangement joins TRBV19 to TRBJ2-3, with 10 bases fitting TRBD2. Germline-derived CDR1 and CDR2 are LNHDA and SQIVND (reference sequence). The CDR3 runs to 17 residues. V was pared by 4 bases and J by 2 bases, with 9 bases of the junction left unmatched. The entire variable domain, with the rest obtained from reference TRBV19 and TRBJ2-3, is as follows: DGGITQSPKYLFRKEGQNVTLSCEQNLNHDAMYWYRQDPGQGLRLIYYSQIVNDFQKGDIAEGYSVSREKKESFPLTVTSAQKNPTAFYLCASSRPRTSGATDTQYFGPGTRLTVL.

J is TRBJ2-3 and V is TRBV3-1 (or the pseudogene TRBV3-2); perhaps TRBD1 as D (6 bases). This CDR3 is built from 15 residues. Germline values: CDR1 LGHDT, CDR2 YNNKEL (reference sequence). V gave up 5 bases and J gave up 3 bases, with 15 bases separating them. The CDR3 reads CASSFTGQLTDTQYF. The CDR3 nucleotides are TGTGCCAGCAGCTTCACCGGACAGCTAACAGATACGCAGTATTTT.

The chain combines TRBV14 with TRBJ2-6, with TRBD1 matching over 7 bases. Germline CDR1 and CDR2: SGHDN and FVKESK. This CDR3 has 15 residues. With V trimmed by 3 bases and J by 3 bases, 2 bases remained unmatched. The CDR3 loop is CASSHRGYGANVLTF. CDR3 in DNA: TGTGCCAGCAGCCACAGGGGGTATGGGGCCAACGTCCTGACTTTC. The entire variable domain, with the rest obtained from reference TRBV14 and TRBJ2-6, is as follows: EAGVTQFPSHSVIEKGQTVTLRCDPISGHDNLYWYRRVMGKEIKFLLHFVKESKQDESGMPNNRFLAERTGGTYSTLKVQPAELEDSGVYFCASSHRGYGANVLTFGAGSRLTVL.

The V gene is TRBV7-9, the J gene TRBJ2-5; a possible D gene is TRBD2 (6 bases). Trimming stripped 5 bases from V and 5 bases from J, with 18 bases between. Germline CDR1 SEHNR, CDR2 FQNEAQ (reference sequence). This CDR3 has 15 residues. CDR3 region: CASSPWRGGTETQYF. DNA of the CDR3: TGTGCCAGCAGCCCATGGCGGGGCGGGACGGAGACCCAGTACTTC.

V gene TRBV9 combines with J gene TRBJ2-1; TRBD2 matches 9 bases. CDR3 length equals 15 residues. Germline trimming cut 4 bases from V and 10 bases from J; bases unmatched to any gene: 12. Germline-derived CDR1 and CDR2 are SGDLS and YYNGEE. The CDR3 DNA follows: TGTGCCAGCAGCTCAGGCGGGGGGGCTCTGAAGGAGCAGTTCTTC. Translation: CASSSGGGALKEQFF.

The chain carries TRBV6-1 and TRBJ2-5; weak D call: TRBD1 (6 bases). From germline, CDR1 is MNHNS and CDR2 SASEGT. V lost 3 bases and J lost 5, with 13 bases in between. This CDR3 is 14 amino acids long. The CDR3 nucleotides read TGTGCCAGCAGTGAGTATGGGACAATGGAGACCCAGTACTTC. Translated, it gives CASSEYGTMETQYF.

V usage is TRBV6-5 and J usage is TRBJ2-2; D might be TRBD2 (6 bases). V dropped 6 bases and J dropped 5 bases, with 13 bases sitting between them. This CDR3 spans 14 amino acids. The germline CDR1 and CDR2 sequences are MNHEY and SVGAGI. The CDR3 nucleotides are TGTGCCAGCAGGGCCCGGGGGAGAACCGGGGAGCTGTTTTTT. Its protein product is CASRARGRTGELFF.

As DNA, the CDR3 is TGTGCCAGTAGTCGGACCCGGGGGGGCTTAAACAATGAGCAGTTCTTC. Protein product: CASSRTRGGLNNEQFF. The chain couples TRBV19 to TRBJ2-1, with 8 bases lining up with TRBD2. V dropped 5 bases and J dropped 5; count of bases not matched to a gene: 11. CDR3 length equals 16 residues. The germline CDR1 and CDR2 sequences are LNHDA and SQIVND (reference sequence).

V gene TRBV7-9 combines with J gene TRBJ2-7; D is undetermined. Germline assignment: CDR1 SEHNR and CDR2 FQNEAQ (reference sequence). V was clipped by 7 bases and J by 6 bases, with 19 bases between them. The CDR3 sequence is 14 residues long. The CDR3, as DNA: TGTGCCAGCACGAGCCACAGAGTCCCCCTCGAGCAGTACTTC. Translating gives CASTSHRVPLEQYF.

The chain links TRBV5-5 to TRBJ1-1, with D perhaps TRBD1 (5 bases). V lost 4 bases, J lost 7 bases, and 23 bases lay in between. This CDR3 is built from 16 residues. CDR1 is SGHKS and CDR2 is YYEKEE in the germline V gene (reference sequence). CDR3 DNA sequence: TGTGCCAGCAGCCCCCATTGGTCCCTCGTCGGGGGTGAAGCTTTCTTT. The encoded protein is CASSPHWSLVGGEAFF.

The chain carries TRBV5-4 and TRBJ2-5; D call uncertain. CDR1 and CDR2 (germline): SGHNT, YYREEE (reference sequence). This CDR3 contains 13 residues. V was trimmed by 1 base and J by 6 bases, leaving 10 bases between them. This CDR3 is CASSLSPEKTQYF. CDR3 coding DNA: TGTGCCAGCAGCTTGAGCCCCGAGAAGACCCAGTACTTC.

This chain links TRBV6-5 with TRBJ1-5; 7 bases align to TRBD1. This CDR3 spans 14 amino acids. V dropped 8 bases and J dropped 7; count of bases not matched to a gene: 11. Germline loops: CDR1 MNHEY, CDR2 SVGAGI. The CDR3 region has the DNA TGTGCCAGCCAGGTCGGGACAGCCTCGCAGCCCCAGCATTTT. Residues: CASQVGTASQPQHF.

The chain is built from TRBV27 and TRBJ2-1, with TRBD2 identical over 12 bases. From germline, CDR1 is MNHEY and CDR2 SMNVEV (reference sequence). The CDR3 consists of 17 residues. The ends lost 4 bases at V and 7 bases at J; junction bases unmatched: 11. CDR3 bases: TGTGCCAGCAGTTCTCCCCTAACTAGCGGGAGGTTGAATGAGCAGTTCTTC. As protein: CASSSPLTSGRLNEQFF.

The chain couples TRBV21-1 to TRBJ2-2; the table's D call, TRBD2, was not checked against the DNA. TRBV21-1 has pseudogene status. The CDR3 consists of 19 residues. The CDR3 nucleotides are TGTGCCAGCAGCAAAGCAGGACTAGCGGGAGTGGACGACACCGGGGAGCTGTTTTTT. Its protein product is CASSKAGLAGVDDTGELFF.

The CDR3 spells CASSPGLFTDTQYF. CDR3 bases: TGTGCCAGCAGCCCGGGACTGTTCACAGATACGCAGTATTTT. The rearrangement links TRBV5-8 to TRBJ2-3; TRBD2 is a possible D gene (6 bases). Between the trimmed V and J ends, which lost 4 bases and 2 bases, there was a span of 11 bases. The germline gives CDR1 SGHTS, CDR2 YDEGEE. The CDR3 runs to 14 residues.

The chain uses TRBV5-1 and TRBJ1-1; D is unresolved. The length of the CDR3 is 14 residues. V was trimmed by 4 bases and J by 6 bases, leaving 16 bases between them. CDR1 is SGHRS and CDR2 is YFSETQ in the germline V gene. The CDR3 region has the DNA TGCGCCAGCAGCCTAGAAGTTTGGCGACCTGAAGCTTTCTTT. Its protein product is CASSLEVWRPEAFF.

The CDR3 region is CASKTGDKSTDTQYF. CDR3 coding DNA: TGTGCCAGTAAAACAGGGGATAAGAGCACAGATACGCAGTATTTT. The chain is built from TRBV19 and TRBJ2-3; 7 nucleotides align to TRBD1. Trimming cost V 7 bases and J 0 bases; bases outside gene matches: 7. CDR3 length: 15 amino acids. The germline V gene has CDR1 LNHDA and CDR2 SQIVND (reference sequence).

The chain combines TRBV3-1 (or the pseudogene TRBV3-2) with TRBJ2-1; TRBD2 is a possible D gene (7 bases). The CDR3 extends over 16 amino acids. Germline CDR1 LGHDT, CDR2 YNNKEL (reference sequence). Trimming took off 1 base at V and 5 bases at J, with 15 bases between the two ends. CDR3 nucleotides: TGTGCCAGCAGCCAAGGTTCGGGGGGCCGGGACAATGAGCAGTTCTTC. It codes for CASSQGSGGRDNEQFF.

This chain joins TRBV24-1 and TRBJ2-1; D is perhaps TRBD2 (6 bases). The germline CDR1 and CDR2 sequences are KGHDR and SFDVKD. Trimming cost V 4 bases and J 0 bases, with 12 bases left between them. The CDR3 consists of 16 residues. This CDR3 reads CATSDELANSYNEQFF. DNA of the CDR3: TGTGCCACCAGTGACGAACTAGCTAACTCCTACAATGAGCAGTTCTTC.

This chain joins TRBV5-1 and TRBJ2-1, with 10 bases fitting TRBD1. CDR1 and CDR2 (germline): SGHRS, YFSETQ. The CDR3 totals 15 residues. The trim removed 4 bases at V and 7 bases at J, leaving 8 bases unmatched. The CDR3 protein is CASSPEGQGFNEQFF. The CDR3 nucleotides are TGCGCCAGCAGCCCCGAGGGACAGGGGTTTAATGAGCAGTTCTTC. Full variable domain (remainder filled in from reference TRBV5-1 and TRBJ2-1): KAGVTQTPRYLIKTRGQQVTLSCSPISGHRSVSWYQQTPGQGLQFLFEYFSETQRNKGNFPGRFSGRQFSNSRSEMNVSTLELGDSALYLCASSPEGQGFNEQFFGPGTRLTVL.